This entry features one TCR beta chain sequence. Its specificity is not known. The sample is drawn from a study of cytomegalovirus exposure and HLA in healthy donors. Notes on the study in general: In a later analysis, V- and J-gene trimming of beta chains associated with a DCLRE1C missense variant, replicated independently.

It was with 60 Vbeta and 13 Jbeta primers that the PCR ran. Original handling: The count from a later analysis was about 80 million unique TCR beta chains, 9 million to 12 million of them shared. The protocol was immunoSEQ multiplex PCR, while the TCRdb copy is restricted to in-frame clones and leaves out a portion. D and trimming were read from the DNA, whereas the V and J calls and clone size are those reported in that table. The sample records 120,000 or so clones, 60% to 80% being singletons. The V segment lost 4 bases and the J segment 6 bases; nucleotides outside the gene matches: 13. CDR3 size: 16 residues. The germline gives CDR1 SGHDT, CDR2 YYEEEE.

The clonotype comes from a woman aged 50 to 60 in good health and CMV-seronegative. V usage is TRBV5-6 and J usage is TRBJ1-5; 7 bases are shared with TRBD1. Input material: PBMCs. CDR3 nucleotide sequence: TGTGCCAGCAGCACAGGAGGGGGCCTCGTAGGTCAGCCCCAGCATTTT. This sequence encodes CASSTGGGLVGQPQHF.